This T cell receptor (beta chain) emerged from a study of blood T cell repertoires in COVID-19. The CDR3 covers 12 residues. Trimming removed 2 bases from V and 5 bases from J, with 10 bases in between. Per germline, CDR1 GTSNPN and CDR2 SVGIG (reference sequence). Profiled with immunoSEQ multiplex PCR; TCRdb holds only in-frame clones, not every one. The data show approximately 450,000 clones, approximately 90% seen once. The chain recombines TRBV30 with TRBJ2-7; maybe TRBD1 (6 bases). The sample comprised peripheral blood. The receptor comes from a young woman with acute or convalescent COVID-19. The CDR3 sequence is CAWSPQGNEQYF. In DNA form, the CDR3 reads TGTGCCTGGAGTCCTCAGGGGAACGAGCAGTACTTC.